The rows below give T cell receptor beta chains drawn from one sample of a study of shared clonotypes between healthy human individuals. The table came from immunoSEQ multiplex PCR; TCRdb's copy has only in-frame clones and leaves some out. The sample yields about 2.4 million clones, more than 90% seen once. The material sequenced was naive CD4+ T cells sorted from blood. The source of these receptors is a man in his late teens or twenties in good health. Each CDR3 is given with its conserved first and last residue. D genes are given only for firm matches. Not every row has a clone size; where given, it reads once, few, many or a size class.

J | size | V | D | DNA | CDR3
TRBJ1-4 | . | TRBV28 | TRBD1 | TGTGCCAGCAGCTGGAGGACAGGGTTTGAAAAACTGTTTTTT | CASSWRTGFEKLFF
TRBJ2-7 | . | TRBV6-5 | . | TGTGCCAGCAGTTCAGTGGAGAGCTCCTACGAGCAGTACTTC | CASSSVESSYEQYF
TRBJ2-2 | . | TRBV7-6 | TRBD2 | TGTGCCAGCAGCTTAGATACCCCTAGCGGTGCATCGAACACCGGGGAGCTGTTTTTT | CASSLDTPSGASNTGELFF
TRBJ2-1 | . | TRBV4-1 | . | TGCGCCAGCAGCCGAGGCGGGGCGTATGGCCCCTACAATGAGCAGTTCTTC | CASSRGGAYGPYNEQFF
TRBJ2-5 | . | TRBV15 | . | TGTGCCACCAGCAGAGATCCGAGACAGGGTGTGGGGGGAGAGACCCAGTACTTC | CATSRDPRQGVGGETQYF
TRBJ1-6 | few | TRBV6-1 | . | TGTGCCAGCAGTGAACGGGCAGGGCGGAATTCACCCCTCCACTTT | CASSERAGRNSPLHF
TRBJ1-1 | . | TRBV6-5 | TRBD1 | TGTGCCAGCAGTAAAAGACAGGGGATCACTGAAGCTTTCTTT | CASSKRQGITEAFF
TRBJ1-6 | few | TRBV10-3 | . | TGTGCCATCAGCCCGGGACTAGATAATTCACCCCTCCACTTT | CAISPGLDNSPLHF
TRBJ1-1 | . | TRBV6-6 | . | TGTGCCAGCAGCCGCGGACAACAGAACACTGAAGCTTTCTTT | CASSRGQQNTEAFF
TRBJ2-7 | . | TRBV18 | . | TGTGCCAGCTCACCACCGTCGGCAGACGAGCAGTACTTC | CASSPPSADEQYF
TRBJ1-4 | . | TRBV6-5 | . | TGTGCCAGCAGTTTTCGACAGGTCCGTAATGAAAAACTGTTTTTT | CASSFRQVRNEKLFF
TRBJ2-7 | . | TRBV10-2 | TRBD1 | TGCGCCAGCAGTGATAGGGGGCCGCCCTACGAGCAGTACTTC | CASSDRGPPYEQYF
TRBJ1-4 | . | TRBV6-1 | . | TGTGCCAGCAGTCCGACAGTTGATAATGAAAAACTGTTTTTT | CASSPTVDNEKLFF
TRBJ2-7 | . | TRBV11-2 | . | TGTGCCAGCAGCTTAGTTGTTAGTTCCTACGAGCAGTACTTC | CASSLVVSSYEQYF
TRBJ2-7 | . | TRBV6-6 | . | TGTGCCAGCAGGCAGGGACACAGCTCCTACGAGCAGTACTTC | CASRQGHSSYEQYF
TRBJ2-1 | . | TRBV11-3 | TRBD2 | TGTGCCAGCAGCTTAGACTTTGCTAGCGGGGGGGATGAGCAGTTCTTC | CASSLDFASGGDEQFF
TRBJ2-3 | . | TRBV6-6 | . | TGTGCCAGCAGAAGGGACTTCACAGATACGCAGTATTTT | CASRRDFTDTQYF
TRBJ2-7 | . | TRBV5-4 | TRBD2 | TGTGCCAGCAGCCCGGGGGGGCTAGCTGGGGGAACCTACGAGCAGTACTTC | CASSPGGLAGGTYEQYF
TRBJ2-7 | . | TRBV9 | TRBD2 | TGTGCCAGCAGCGTAGGACCGGGAGGGCCTGACGAGCAGTACTTC | CASSVGPGGPDEQYF
TRBJ1-6 | once | TRBV5-6 | . | TGTGCCAGCAGCTTGCGGGGGATTTCGGGTTCACCCCTCCACTTT | CASSLRGISGSPLHF
TRBJ1-6 | . | TRBV7-8 | . | TGTGCCAGCAGCCTTCTTTCATCGAGCGGGTCACCCCTCCACTTT | CASSLLSSSGSPLHF
TRBJ1-1 | . | TRBV11-2 | . | TGTGCCAGCAGCTTAGGCCGAGCGAGGGGAAGGTGGAACACTGAAGCTTTCTTT | CASSLGRARGRWNTEAFF
TRBJ2-5 | . | TRBV2 | TRBD1 | TGTGCCAGCAGTCAAGAGGACAGGGGGAAAGAGACCCAGTACTTC | CASSQEDRGKETQYF
TRBJ1-4 | . | TRBV27 | . | TGTGCCAGGGCCCAGGGAATTGAGAGGACTAATGAAAAACTGTTTTTT | CARAQGIERTNEKLFF
TRBJ1-6 | . | TRBV7-8 | TRBD1 | TGTGCCAGCAGCCCCCGACAGGGTTCGAATTCACCCCTCCACTTT | CASSPRQGSNSPLHF
TRBJ1-5 | . | TRBV5-1 | . | TGCGCCAGCAGCTTCGGGGACCGTGAGCCCCAGCATTTT | CASSFGDREPQHF
TRBJ1-1 | . | TRBV5-5 | . | TGTGCCAGCAGATATGCTACCGCAGTGAACACTGAAGCTTTCTTT | CASRYATAVNTEAFF
TRBJ2-5 | . | TRBV7-2 | TRBD2 | TGTGCCAGCAGCTCTTCGGGGGGGCAGACCCAGTACTTC | CASSSSGGQTQYF
TRBJ2-1 | . | TRBV2 | TRBD2 | TGTGCCAGCAGCGTGACTAGCGGGTTGGCTGAGCAGTTCTTC | CASSVTSGLAEQFF
TRBJ2-2 | . | TRBV5-1 | . | TGCGCCAGCAGCGAAGGGGTTCCCGGGGAGCTGTTTTTT | CASSEGVPGELFF
TRBJ1-2 | once | TRBV5-4 | . | TGTGCCAGCAGCTTCGGGACCCAATACTATGGCTACACCTTC | CASSFGTQYYGYTF